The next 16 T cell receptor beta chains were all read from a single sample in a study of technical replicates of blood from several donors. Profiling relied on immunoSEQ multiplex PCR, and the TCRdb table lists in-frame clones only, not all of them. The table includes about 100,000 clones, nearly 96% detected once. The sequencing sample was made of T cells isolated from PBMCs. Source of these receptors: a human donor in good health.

The CDR3 DNA sequence: TGTGCCAGCAGTGCTTACAGGGGTGGCGAGCAGTACTTC. Translating it yields CASSAYRGGEQYF. This chain uses TRBV28 with TRBJ2-7; 7 nucleotides match TRBD1. Unmatched junction bases numbered 7, after V lost 5 bases and J lost 6 bases. CDR1 MDHEN and CDR2 SYDVKM come from the germline V gene. This CDR3 is built from 13 residues.

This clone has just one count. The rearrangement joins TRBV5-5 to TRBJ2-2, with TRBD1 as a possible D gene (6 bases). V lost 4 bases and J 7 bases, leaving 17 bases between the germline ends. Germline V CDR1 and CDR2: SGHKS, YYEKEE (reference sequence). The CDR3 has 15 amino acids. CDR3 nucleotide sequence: TGTGCCAGCAGCAGAACAGGGTATCAGGGCGGGGAGCTGTTTTTT. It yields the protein CASSRTGYQGGELFF.

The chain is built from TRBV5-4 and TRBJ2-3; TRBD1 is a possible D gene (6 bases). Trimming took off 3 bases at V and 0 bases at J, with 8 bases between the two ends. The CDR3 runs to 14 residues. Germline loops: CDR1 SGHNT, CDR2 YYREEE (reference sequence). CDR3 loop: CASSWTESTDTQYF. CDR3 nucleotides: TGTGCCAGCAGCTGGACAGAGAGCACAGATACGCAGTATTTT.

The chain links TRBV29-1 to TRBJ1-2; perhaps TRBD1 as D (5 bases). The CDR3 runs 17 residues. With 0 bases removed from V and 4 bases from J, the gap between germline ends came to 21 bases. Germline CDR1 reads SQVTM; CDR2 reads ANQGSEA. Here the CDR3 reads CSVEDRTGGGSAYGYTF. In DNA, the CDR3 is TGCAGCGTTGAAGACCGAACCGGGGGGGGATCAGCCTATGGCTACACCTTC.

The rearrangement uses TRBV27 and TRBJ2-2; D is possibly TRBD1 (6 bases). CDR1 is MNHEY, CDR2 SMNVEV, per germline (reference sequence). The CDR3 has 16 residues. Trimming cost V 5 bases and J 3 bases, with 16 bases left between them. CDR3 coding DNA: TGTGCCAGCAGTCCACAGGGTGATTGGGACACCGGGGAGCTGTTTTTT. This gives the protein CASSPQGDWDTGELFF.

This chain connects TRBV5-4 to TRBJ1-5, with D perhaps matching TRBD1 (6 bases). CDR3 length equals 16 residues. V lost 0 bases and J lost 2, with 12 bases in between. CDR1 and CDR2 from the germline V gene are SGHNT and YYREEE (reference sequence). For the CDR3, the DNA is TGTGCCAGCAGCTTGGCCGGGGGGCCTGGCAATCAGCCCCAGCATTTT. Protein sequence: CASSLAGGPGNQPQHF.

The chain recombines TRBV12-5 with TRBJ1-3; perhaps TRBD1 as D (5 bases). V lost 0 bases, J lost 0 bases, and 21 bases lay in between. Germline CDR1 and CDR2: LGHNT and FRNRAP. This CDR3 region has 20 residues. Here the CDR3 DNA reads TGTGCTAGTGGTTTGGTACCCAGGGATCCTGGACCTAACTCTGGAAACACCATATATTTT. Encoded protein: CASGLVPRDPGPNSGNTIYF.

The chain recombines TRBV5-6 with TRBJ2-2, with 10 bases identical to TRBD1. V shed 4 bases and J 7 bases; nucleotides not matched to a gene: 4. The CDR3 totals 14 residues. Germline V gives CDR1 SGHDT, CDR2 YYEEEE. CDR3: CASSRQGAFGELFF. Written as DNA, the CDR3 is TGTGCCAGCAGCCGACAGGGGGCTTTCGGGGAGCTGTTTTTT.

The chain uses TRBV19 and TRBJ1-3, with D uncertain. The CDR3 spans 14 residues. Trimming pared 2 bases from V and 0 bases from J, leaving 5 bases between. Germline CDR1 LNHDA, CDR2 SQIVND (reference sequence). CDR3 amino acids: CASSIQISGNTIYF. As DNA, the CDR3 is TGTGCCAGTAGTATACAGATCTCTGGAAACACCATATATTTT.

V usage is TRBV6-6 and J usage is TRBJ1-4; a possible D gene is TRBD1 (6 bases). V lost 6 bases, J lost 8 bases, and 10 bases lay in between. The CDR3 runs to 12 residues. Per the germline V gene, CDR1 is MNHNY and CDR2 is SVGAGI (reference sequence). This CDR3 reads CASRTQGEKLFF. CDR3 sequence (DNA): TGTGCCAGCAGGACGCAGGGGGAAAAACTGTTTTTT.

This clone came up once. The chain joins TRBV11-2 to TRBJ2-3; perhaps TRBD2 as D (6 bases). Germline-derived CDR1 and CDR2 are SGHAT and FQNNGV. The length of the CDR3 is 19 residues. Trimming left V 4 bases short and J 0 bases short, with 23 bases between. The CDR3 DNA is TGTGCCAGCAGCTCGCCGGAGGGGATTGAAGCCTACAGCACAGATACGCAGTATTTT. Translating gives CASSSPEGIEAYSTDTQYF.

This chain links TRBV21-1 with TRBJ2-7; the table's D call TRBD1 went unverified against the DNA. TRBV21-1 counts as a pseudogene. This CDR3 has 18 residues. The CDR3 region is CASSKVATGVSSPYEQYF. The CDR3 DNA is TGTGCCAGCAGCAAAGTAGCGACAGGGGTAAGTAGCCCCTACGAGCAGTACTTC.

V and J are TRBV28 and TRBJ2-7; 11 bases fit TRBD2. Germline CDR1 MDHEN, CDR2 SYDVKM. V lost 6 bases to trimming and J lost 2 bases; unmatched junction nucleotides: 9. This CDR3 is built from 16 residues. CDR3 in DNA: TGTGCCAGCAGCACTAGACTAGCGGGAAAACCCTACGAGCAGTACTTC. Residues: CASSTRLAGKPYEQYF. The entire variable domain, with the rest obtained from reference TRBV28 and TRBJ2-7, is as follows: DVKVTQSSRYLVKRTGEKVFLECVQDMDHENMFWYRQDPGLGLRLIYFSYDVKMKEKGDIPEGYSVSREKKERFSLILESASTNQTSMYLCASSTRLAGKPYEQYFGPGTRLTVT.

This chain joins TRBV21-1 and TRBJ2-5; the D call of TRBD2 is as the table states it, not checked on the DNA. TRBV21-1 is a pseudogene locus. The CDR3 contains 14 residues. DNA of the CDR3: TGTGCCAGCGAACAGCCAGCGGGAGGGGAGACCCAGTACTTC. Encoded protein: CASEQPAGGETQYF.

In DNA form, the CDR3 reads TGTGCCAGCAGCTGGGACAGGTCGAAAGCTTTCTTT. Translation gives CASSWDRSKAFF. The genes are TRBV14 and TRBJ1-1, with 8 bases identical to TRBD1. The CDR3 has 12 amino acids. V lost 5 bases to trimming and J lost 9 bases; unmatched junction nucleotides: 5. Germline CDR1 reads SGHDN; CDR2 reads FVKESK. Variable domain in full (rest from reference TRBV14 and TRBJ1-1): EAGVTQFPSHSVIEKGQTVTLRCDPISGHDNLYWYRRVMGKEIKFLLHFVKESKQDESGMPNNRFLAERTGGTYSTLKVQPAELEDSGVYFCASSWDRSKAFFGQGTRLTVV.

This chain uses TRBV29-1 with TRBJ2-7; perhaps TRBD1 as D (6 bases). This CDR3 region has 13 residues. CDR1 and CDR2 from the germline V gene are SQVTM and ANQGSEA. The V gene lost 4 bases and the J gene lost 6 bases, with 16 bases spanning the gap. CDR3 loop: CSVGPTGYREQYF. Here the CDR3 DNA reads TGCAGCGTTGGCCCCACAGGGTATCGCGAGCAGTACTTC.